The rows below give T cell receptor beta chains drawn from one sample of a study of vaccination and CD4 T cells after COVID-19. Their antigens are not known. TCRdb recomputed calls from the PCR reads with MiXCR, one row per CDR3 protein. The data show about 23,000 distinct CDR3 sequences, approximately 67% seen once. This specimen consisted of CD4+ T cells from blood, cultured in vitro, obtained after SARS-CoV-2 vaccination. These receptors came from a human donor who received a COVID-19 vaccine. The CDR3 runs from the conserved cysteine through the conserved F or W. The order of the fields is J gene, clone size, V gene, D gene, CDR3 DNA, CDR3 protein. A D gene is named only where the DNA matches it firmly. Clone size is not always given. Where it is, it says once, few, many or a class for expanded clones.

TRBJ2-7 | NA | TRBV7-9 | NA | TGTGCCAGCAGCTTAGGGGGGCCCTACGAGCAGTACTTC | CASSLGGPYEQYF
TRBJ2-5 | NA | TRBV25-1 | NA | TGTGCCACCGGAGGACATTCTCAGTACTTC | CATGGHSQYF
TRBJ1-2 | NA | TRBV7-9 | TRBD1 | TGTGCCAGCAGCTTAACAGGGGGCAACTATGGCTACACCTTC | CASSLTGGNYGYTF
TRBJ1-1 | few | TRBV14 | NA | TGTGCCAGCAGCCAAGATCTGCTGAACACTGAAGCTTTCTTT | CASSQDLLNTEAFF
TRBJ2-2 | NA | TRBV27 | NA | TGTGCCAGCAGTTTTGTGGGCCGAACCGGGGAGCTGTTTTTT | CASSFVGRTGELFF
TRBJ2-5 | NA | TRBV6-5 | TRBD2 | TGTGCCAGCAGTTACTCCTTGACTTGGACTAGCGGGGGCACGGAAGTGGCCCAGTACTTC | CASSYSLTWTSGGTEVAQYF
TRBJ2-7 | NA | TRBV6-1 | TRBD2 | TGTGCCAGCAAAGGTGGGCGGGGGGCCTACGAGCAGTACTTC | CASKGGRGAYEQYF
TRBJ2-5 | NA | TRBV2 | NA | TGTGCCAGCAACAGGATCCAAGAGACCCAGTACTTC | CASNRIQETQYF
TRBJ1-6 | NA | TRBV6-1 | NA | TGTGCCAGCAAGCGGTCGGGCACGAGGTCGCCCCTCCACTTT | CASKRSGTRSPLHF
TRBJ1-6 | few | TRBV6-1 | TRBD1 | TGTGCCAGCAAACCCCGAGCGGGACAGACCTCTCGTTCACCCCTCCACTTT | CASKPRAGQTSRSPLHF
TRBJ2-2 | NA | TRBV25-1 | NA | TGTGCCAGCAGTGATAGACAGAGCCACACCGGGGAGCTGTTTTTT | CASSDRQSHTGELFF
TRBJ1-5 | few | TRBV20-1 | NA | TGCAGTGCCCTGGGGGCAGGGGCTGGCAATCAGCCCCAGCATTTT | CSALGAGAGNQPQHF
TRBJ2-2 | NA | TRBV27 | NA | TGTGCCAGCAGTTTATTTGGGGGATCGGCCGGGGAGCTGTTTTTT | CASSLFGGSAGELFF
TRBJ1-6 | once | TRBV12-3/TRBV12-4 | NA | TGTGCCAGCAGTTTCGGGTTGAGGGGGGGATCACCCCTCCACTTT | CASSFGLRGGSPLHF